This T cell receptor (beta chain) was captured in a study of OX40 agonist ivuxolimab in advanced cancers. Looking at the study overall: Patients with prior anti-PD-1, anti-PD-L1 or anti-CTLA-4 therapy were eligible; approximately 40% had some.

Germline V gives CDR1 SNHLY, CDR2 FYNNEI. This CDR3 has 11 amino acids. Trimming stripped 7 bases from V and 10 bases from J, with 11 bases between. Whole-study findings and limits: Researchers did not determine the expanded peripheral T cells' antigen specificity. Patients with a partial response at 0.1-3.0 mg/kg had among the lowest clonal expansion.

Excluded were patients having autoimmune disease history or systemic immunosuppression. With regard to this clone: The antigen is not known.

Assay used: immunoSEQ multiplex PCR; TCRdb lists only in-frame clones, some missing. Of some 67,000 clones in the sample, roughly 85% were seen once. The clonotype originates from an adult with an advanced solid tumor such as melanoma, head and neck, liver or kidney cancer. Source: CD4+ or CD8+ T cells sorted from blood, taken in a trial of the OX40 agonist ivuxolimab. This chain connects TRBV2 to TRBJ2-1; D might be TRBD2 (6 bases). The CDR3 DNA is TGTGCCAGCACGTTGGCGGGGGAGCAGTTCTTC. Translation gives CASTLAGEQFF.